The sequence of this TCR beta chain was determined in a study of T-cell memory formation after mild COVID-19. About the study: Clusters of TCRs were largely donor specific. Study-wide findings and caveats: Contracting clones from day 15 to 85 showed balanced CD4/CD8; later expanders favored CD4+. Some SARS-CoV-2-responding clones were already detected in memory before infection.

The V and J ends lost 7 bases and 2 bases, in that order; junction bases with no gene match: 8. In germline, CDR1 is MNHEY, CDR2 SVGEGT. The CDR3 has 15 amino acids. This clonotype showed up many times. The antigen is undetermined. TCRdb fed the 5' RACE reads into MiXCR, producing one record per CDR3 protein. The repertoire holds a few hundred thousand distinct CDR3 sequences, with roughly 15% as singletons. The sequenced material came from PBMCs or a T cell subset sorted from them (not recorded which). This clonotype was obtained from a man aged 18 to 30 who had mild COVID-19 (a few samples of this study predate the infection). Cell type and time point are not known. The chain has TRBV6-2 or TRBV6-3 and TRBJ2-3; 8 bases align to TRBD1. DNA for the CDR3: TGTGCCAGCACCTCCGTGGACAGGGACACAGATACGCAGTATTTT. Translation gives CASTSVDRDTDTQYF.